One and the same sample provided the 31 T cell receptor beta chains below, sequenced in a study of T cells after yellow fever vaccination (dated by TCRdb to the late 2010s). Library preparation was by 5' RACE. The instrument given in TCRdb is Illumina HiSeq 2500. Using fastp at Q25 and MiXCR, TCRdb reprocessed the public reads and kept productive beta chains. Rows with a matching CDR3 protein are joined into one entry that keeps the most common DNA and genes. The sample contains nearly 550,000 distinct CDR3 sequences, around 21% of them found a single time. Roughly an eighth of the sample comes from the top ten. Reading the label with the study, this specimen's treatment or condition is: live attenuated yellow fever vaccine strain. The sample consisted of PBMCs, taken 15 days after the yellow fever booster vaccination. These receptors were obtained from a man younger than 40 who received the YFV17D yellow fever vaccine.

The chain employs TRBV5-1 and TRBJ2-3; 7 positions agree with TRBD2. The CDR3 runs to 15 residues. Unmatched junction bases numbered 4, after V lost 0 bases and J lost 3 bases. CDR1 is SGHRS and CDR2 is YFSETQ in the germline V gene. Written as DNA, the CDR3 is TGCGCCAGCAGCTTGGTTACTAGCGTAACAGATACGCAGTATTTT. This translates into CASSLVTSVTDTQYF.

This clonotype has more than one count but fewer than ten. The rearrangement uses TRBV13 and TRBJ1-2, with D possibly matching TRBD1 (6 bases). Germline CDR1 reads PRHDT; CDR2 reads FYEKMQ (reference sequence). The CDR3 runs 15 residues. The V end lost 4 bases, the J end lost 2 bases, and 14 bases lay between the germline ends. DNA of the CDR3: TGTGCCAGCAGCTCGGGGGACACCGGAAACTATGGCTACACCTTC. This codes for CASSSGDTGNYGYTF.

This chain uses TRBV7-9 with TRBJ1-6; no reliable D call. V shed 7 bases and J shed 0 bases, with 7 bases lying between them. The CDR3 contains 14 residues. CDR1 is SEHNR, CDR2 FQNEAQ, per germline (reference sequence). For the CDR3, the DNA is TGTGCCAGCACGGATAGCTCCTATAATTCACCCCTCCACTTT. This encodes CASTDSSYNSPLHF.

The genes are TRBV7-2 and TRBJ2-1, with TRBD2 matching over 15 bases. Germline CDR1 reads SGHTA; CDR2 reads FQGNSA. V lost 4 bases, J lost 9 bases, and 4 bases stayed unmatched. CDR3 length: 15 amino acids. CDR3 residues: CASSWGLAGGGEQFF. The CDR3, as DNA: TGTGCCAGCAGCTGGGGACTAGCGGGAGGAGGTGAGCAGTTCTTC.

CDR3 loop: CASSVLGQEGSGANVLTF. CDR3 DNA: TGCGCCAGCAGTGTGTTGGGACAGGAAGGATCTGGGGCCAACGTCCTGACTTTC. The gene calls are TRBV10-2 and TRBJ2-6; 8 nucleotides match TRBD1. V was clipped by 4 bases and J by 1 base; unmatched bases: 9. Germline CDR1 reads WSHSY; CDR2 reads SAAADI. The CDR3 covers 18 residues.

CDR3 sequence: CASSLAPSGNYNEQFF. In DNA form, the CDR3 reads TGTGCCAGCAGCTTGGCCCCTAGCGGGAACTACAATGAGCAGTTCTTC. V is TRBV5-4 and J is TRBJ2-1, with 9 positions matching TRBD2. This CDR3 contains 16 residues. With 0 bases clipped from V and 3 bases from J, the junction kept 4 bases outside the gene matches. Looked up from germline, CDR1 is SGHNT and CDR2 is YYREEE (reference sequence).

Many counts were recorded for this clonotype. The chain joins TRBV7-2 to TRBJ2-2; 10 bases map to TRBD2. The CDR3 runs to 16 residues. Germline assignment: CDR1 SGHTA and CDR2 FQGNSA. V shed 5 bases and J 3 bases; nucleotides not matched to a gene: 6. CDR3 nucleotide sequence: TGTGCCAGCAGCACCGGGACTAGCGCTCACACCGGGGAGCTGTTTTTT. Translated, it gives CASSTGTSAHTGELFF.

This clonotype was recorded a few times. The rearrangement links TRBV27 to TRBJ2-3; a possible D gene is TRBD2 (6 bases). CDR3 length: 14 amino acids. The V gene lost 1 base and the J gene lost 4 bases, with 9 bases spanning the gap. CDR1 MNHEY and CDR2 SMNVEV come from the germline V gene (reference sequence). The CDR3 DNA reads TGTGCCAGCAGTTTATATTCGGGGGCAGATACGCAGTATTTT. Protein product: CASSLYSGADTQYF.

This clonotype was counted only a few times. The chain recombines TRBV24-1 with TRBJ2-1; possibly TRBD2 for D (6 bases). The germline V and J ends were trimmed by 1 base and 7 bases, with 13 bases remaining between them. The V gene's germline CDR1 is KGHDR and CDR2 SFDVKD. CDR3 length equals 15 residues. The CDR3 DNA is TGTGCCACCAGTGATTTAGTCGGGAGTCGGAATGAGCAGTTCTTC. It specifies CATSDLVGSRNEQFF.

V is TRBV20-1 and J is TRBJ1-3; unclear D gene. CDR3 size: 15 residues. Trimming stripped 6 bases from V and 0 bases from J, with 15 bases between. Germline-derived CDR1 and CDR2 are DFQATT and SNEGSKA (reference sequence). CDR3 region: CSARSTVFSGNTIYF. In nucleotides, the CDR3 is TGCAGTGCGCGAAGTACAGTCTTCTCTGGAAACACCATATATTTT.

This chain joins TRBV12-3 or TRBV12-4 and TRBJ2-5; a possible D gene is TRBD2 (5 bases). Between the trimmed V and J ends, which lost 3 bases and 4 bases, there was a span of 6 bases. CDR3 length: 12 residues. CDR3 in DNA: TGTGCCAGCAGTTTGCGGGTAGAGACCCAGTACTTC. Amino acids: CASSLRVETQYF.

This clonotype was seen a handful of times. The V call is TRBV25-1, the J call TRBJ2-2; either TRBD1 or TRBD2 may fit D (5 bases each). V lost 8 bases and J 3 bases, leaving 19 bases between the germline ends. Germline V gives CDR1 MGHDK, CDR2 SYGVNS. This CDR3 is 16 amino acids long. CDR3 in DNA: TGTGCCAGCCGTCGCGGGCAGGGTCGTGACACCGGGGAGCTGTTTTTT. Protein: CASRRGQGRDTGELFF.

The rearrangement joins TRBV12-3 or TRBV12-4 to TRBJ1-5; 7 bases map to TRBD1. Unmatched junction bases numbered 3, after V lost 5 bases and J lost 5 bases. The CDR3 has 13 residues. The CDR3 DNA is TGTGCCAGCAGTCCCCAGGGGGATCAGCCCCAGCATTTT. It is translated as CASSPQGDQPQHF.

This clonotype was counted a few times. This sequence joins TRBV14 and TRBJ2-5, with TRBD2 matching 14 bases. Trimming at V came to 0 bases and at J to 3 bases, leaving 9 bases not matched to a gene. The CDR3 contains 19 residues. The V gene's germline CDR1 is SGHDN and CDR2 FVKESK. CDR3 residues: CASSQEWGTSGSREETQYF. The CDR3 region has the DNA TGTGCCAGCAGCCAAGAGTGGGGGACTAGCGGGAGTAGAGAAGAGACCCAGTACTTC.

This clonotype was seen a handful of times. V gene TRBV20-1 combines with J gene TRBJ2-1; D might be TRBD1 or TRBD2, each matching 7 bases. The CDR3 is 17 residues long. Germline V lookup: CDR1 DFQATT, CDR2 SNEGSKA (reference sequence). V was pared by 2 bases and J by 9 bases, with 26 bases between. CDR3 region: CSARSFLSGGLQGEQFF. Here the CDR3 DNA reads TGCAGTGCTAGATCATTCCTCTCAGGGGGACTACAGGGTGAGCAGTTCTTC.

This clonotype was detected many times. V is TRBV12-3 or TRBV12-4 and J is TRBJ2-1; D gene uncertain. Trimming took 6 bases from V and 0 from J, leaving 3 bases between them. The CDR3 sequence is 12 residues long. The CDR3 DNA reads as TGTGCCAGCAGGAGCTCCTACAATGAGCAGTTCTTC. It specifies CASRSSYNEQFF.

This clonotype was observed a few times. The chain joins TRBV15 to TRBJ2-1, with D uncertain. The CDR3 has 12 amino acids. V dropped 5 bases and J dropped 9 bases, with 11 bases sitting between them. CDR1 is LNHNV and CDR2 is YYDKDF in the germline V gene (reference sequence). The CDR3 DNA follows: TGTGCCACCAGCCGCGTGAACACTGAGCAGTTCTTC. It specifies CATSRVNTEQFF.

The rearrangement links TRBV20-1 to TRBJ2-3; 10 nucleotides line up with TRBD2. Losses at the gene ends were 0 bases for V and 0 bases for J; bases not matched to a gene: 9. The germline V gene has CDR1 DFQATT and CDR2 SNEGSKA (reference sequence). The CDR3 length is 18 residues. The CDR3 here is CSARDITSGIPSTDTQYF. The CDR3 DNA reads as TGCAGTGCTAGAGATATCACTAGCGGGATCCCTAGCACAGATACGCAGTATTTT.

In this sample, this clonotype turned up a few times. V is TRBV19 and J is TRBJ2-5; TRBD1 might be the D (6 bases). Trimming left V 1 base short and J 5 bases short, with 14 bases between. Per the germline V gene, CDR1 is LNHDA and CDR2 is SQIVND (reference sequence). The CDR3 is 15 amino acids. The CDR3 here is CASSIAHRAGETQYF. CDR3 DNA sequence: TGTGCCAGTAGTATAGCCCACAGGGCAGGGGAGACCCAGTACTTC.

The chain uses TRBV18 and TRBJ2-1; TRBD2 matches at 12 bases. Trimming removed 6 bases from V and 7 bases from J; junction bases left unmatched: 16. This CDR3 region has 18 residues. Per the germline V gene, CDR1 is KGHSH and CDR2 is LQKENI. The CDR3: CASSEASGRASGGNEQFF. In DNA form, the CDR3 reads TGTGCCAGCTCGGAGGCTAGCGGGAGGGCCTCCGGTGGGAATGAGCAGTTCTTC.

This chain connects TRBV20-1 to TRBJ2-3, with D tentatively TRBD2 (5 bases). V was cut by 2 bases and J by 1 base, with 10 bases left in between. CDR1 DFQATT and CDR2 SNEGSKA come from the germline V gene (reference sequence). CDR3 length: 14 amino acids. The chain's CDR3 is CSARSRDGTDTQYF. The DNA for the CDR3 is TGCAGTGCTAGAAGCCGGGATGGCACAGATACGCAGTATTTT.

This clonotype was found a few times. The chain joins TRBV12-3 or TRBV12-4 to TRBJ2-4; D possibly corresponds to TRBD2 (5 bases). The CDR3 is 12 amino acids. Trimming left V 6 bases short and J 3 bases short, with 6 bases between. The chain's CDR3 is CASRGDKNIQYF. In DNA, the CDR3 is TGTGCCAGCAGGGGAGACAAAAACATTCAGTACTTC.

The chain recombines TRBV11-2 with TRBJ2-1, with TRBD2 as a possible D gene (6 bases). The ends were cut back, 0 bases at V and 5 bases at J, with 14 bases in the middle. CDR3 length: 16 residues. Looked up from germline, CDR1 is SGHAT and CDR2 is FQNNGV. As DNA, the CDR3 is TGTGCCAGCAGCTTAGATGACCGGGACTTCCACAATGAGCAGTTCTTC. This encodes CASSLDDRDFHNEQFF.

This sequence joins TRBV20-1 and TRBJ2-7; D is possibly TRBD2 (6 bases). This CDR3 is 15 amino acids long. Germline lookup yields CDR1 DFQATT and CDR2 SNEGSKA (reference sequence). V was cut by 8 bases and J by 4 bases, with 24 bases left in between. CDR3 residues: CSTTPTAGGMYEQYF. In DNA form, the CDR3 reads TGCAGTACGACCCCTACGGCCGGGGGAATGTACGAGCAGTACTTC.

The rearrangement joins TRBV12-5 to TRBJ1-1; tentative D call: TRBD1 (5 bases). V was pared by 4 bases and J by 7 bases, with 13 bases between. The V gene's germline CDR1 is LGHNT and CDR2 FRNRAP. The CDR3 totals 13 residues. This CDR3 reads CASGYPQQGEAFF. CDR3 coding DNA: TGTGCTAGTGGTTACCCCCAGCAGGGTGAAGCTTTCTTT.

The gene calls are TRBV7-2 and TRBJ2-1; D perhaps matches TRBD2 (6 bases). This CDR3 has 17 residues. The V end lost 1 base, the J end lost 7 bases, and 20 bases lay between the germline ends. Per the germline V gene, CDR1 is SGHTA and CDR2 is FQGNSA. This CDR3 is CASSLVGGLRASNEQFF. Written as DNA, the CDR3 is TGTGCCAGCAGCTTAGTCGGGGGACTTCGTGCCTCGAATGAGCAGTTCTTC.

DNA of the CDR3: TGTGCCAGCAGTGGACGAAGGGGGCGGGCCGGGGAGCTGTTTTTT. It encodes CASSGRRGRAGELFF. The chain couples TRBV2 to TRBJ2-2; 7 bases map to TRBD1. CDR3 length equals 15 residues. Trimming took 4 bases from V and 6 from J; bases not matched to a gene: 8. Germline CDR1 SNHLY, CDR2 FYNNEI.

This clonotype was picked up a small number of times. This chain connects TRBV7-2 to TRBJ2-7, with 7 bases lining up with TRBD2. The CDR3 has 15 amino acids. The V and J ends lost 2 bases and 3 bases, in that order; junction bases with no gene match: 7. The germline V gene encodes CDR1 SGHTA and CDR2 FQGNSA. The CDR3 DNA sequence: TGTGCCAGCAGCTTAAGAGCGGGACTACTCTACGAGCAGTACTTC. It is translated as CASSLRAGLLYEQYF. The full variable domain, in which reference TRBV7-2 and TRBJ2-7 provide the parts outside the CDR3, is GAGVSQSPSNKVTEKGKDVELRCDPISGHTALYWYRQSLGQGLEFLIYFQGNSAPDKSGLPSDRFSAERTGGSVSTLTIQRTQQEDSAVYLCASSLRAGLLYEQYFGPGTRLTVT.

The chain has TRBV10-3 and TRBJ1-5; 10 bases are shared with TRBD1. The germline gives CDR1 ENHRY, CDR2 SYGVKD. The CDR3 covers 15 residues. V shed 0 bases and J 10 bases; nucleotides not matched to a gene: 6. CDR3 amino acids: CAISESGQGKGPQHF. In DNA form, the CDR3 reads TGTGCCATCAGTGAGTCGGGACAGGGGAAGGGACCCCAGCATTTT.

This clonotype was observed a few times. J is TRBJ2-5 and V is TRBV5-1; 13 bases fit TRBD2. CDR1 SGHRS and CDR2 YFSETQ come from the germline V gene. Trimming took 4 bases from V and 4 from J; bases not matched to a gene: 4. The CDR3 is 15 amino acids. The CDR3: CASSVTSGRGETQYF. CDR3 DNA sequence: TGCGCCAGCAGCGTAACTAGCGGGAGGGGAGAGACCCAGTACTTC.

V gene TRBV5-1 combines with J gene TRBJ1-1, with D tentatively TRBD1 (6 bases). The CDR3 consists of 15 residues. Germline CDR1 is SGHRS and CDR2 is YFSETQ. The germline V and J ends were trimmed by 2 bases and 4 bases, with 15 bases remaining between them. The CDR3 reads CASSLGQFDSTEAFF. CDR3 nucleotide sequence: TGCGCCAGCAGCTTAGGACAGTTTGATTCCACTGAAGCTTTCTTT. The full variable domain, with the rest looked up from reference TRBV5-1 and TRBJ1-1, is KAGVTQTPRYLIKTRGQQVTLSCSPISGHRSVSWYQQTPGQGLQFLFEYFSETQRNKGNFPGRFSGRQFSNSRSEMNVSTLELGDSALYLCASSLGQFDSTEAFFGQGTRLTVV.